Following are 7 T cell receptor beta chains from one sample sequenced in a study of blood T cell repertoires in COVID-19 (TCRdb year 2020). Receptor amplification or capture employed the immunoSEQ multiplex PCR assay. The table comes from immuneACCESS by way of TCRdb, which keeps in-frame sequences with V and J called. Part of the clones is missing from these tables; in studies checked, under half for an unresolved V gene and the rest for unknown reasons. In all, the sample holds some 150,000 clones, and approximately 82% of those were seen once. The top ten hold roughly 15% of the sample. Sequencing was performed on PBMCs or T cells enriched from blood (not recorded which). The receptors stem from a man aged 50-60 years who had recovered from COVID-19.

The chain carries TRBV5-1 and TRBJ1-4; 8 nucleotides agree with TRBD1. V trimming: 3 bases; J trimming: 7 bases; junction bases outside the gene matches: 11. Germline CDR1 is SGHRS and CDR2 is YFSETQ. The CDR3 contains 16 residues. The CDR3 region is CASSSRVGQGVEKLFF. In nucleotides, the CDR3 is TGCGCCAGCAGCTCCCGAGTTGGACAGGGAGTTGAAAAACTGTTTTTT. The full variable domain, completed using reference TRBV5-1 and TRBJ1-4, is KAGVTQTPRYLIKTRGQQVTLSCSPISGHRSVSWYQQTPGQGLQFLFEYFSETQRNKGNFPGRFSGRQFSNSRSEMNVSTLELGDSALYLCASSSRVGQGVEKLFFGSGTQLSVL.

As regards this clone: At one end the junction does not follow the germline gene, possibly because of a read error. The V call is TRBV18, the J call TRBJ1-1; maybe TRBD1 (6 bases). The germline gives CDR1 KGHSH, CDR2 LQKENI. CDR3 length: 16 amino acids. The CDR3 is CASSPRGGPTGTEVFF. The CDR3 DNA reads as TGTGCCAGCTCACCAAGGGGGGGGCCGACGGGCACTGAAGTTTTCTTT.

V usage is TRBV12-3 or TRBV12-4 and J usage is TRBJ1-2, with a possible D match to TRBD1 (6 bases). The CDR3 covers 13 residues. Trimming left V 3 bases short and J 6 bases short, with 11 bases between. The CDR3 is CASSLVSGDGYTF. CDR3 nucleotide sequence: TGTGCCAGCAGTTTGGTGTCAGGGGATGGCTACACCTTC.

This clone was seen just once. This chain links TRBV30 with TRBJ2-1, with 7 positions matching TRBD1. Germline V gene lookup returns CDR1 GTSNPN and CDR2 SVGIG (reference sequence). The ends lost 2 bases at V and 8 bases at J; junction bases unmatched: 12. The CDR3 loop spans 15 amino acids. CDR3 sequence: CAWSTRGSLSYEQFF. The CDR3 DNA reads TGTGCCTGGAGTACCAGGGGGAGCCTCTCATATGAGCAGTTCTTC.

This chain joins TRBV10-1 and TRBJ2-7, with 10 bases identical to TRBD1. V shed 8 bases, J shed 7 bases, and the junction held 14 bases outside the gene matches. The V gene's germline CDR1 is WNHNN and CDR2 SYGVQD (reference sequence). This CDR3 spans 15 amino acids. CDR3 coding DNA: TGCGCCAGCTCCGAGGGGGGGACAGGGGTTGCAGAGCAGTACTTC. Encoded protein: CASSEGGTGVAEQYF.

V usage is TRBV18 and J usage is TRBJ1-4; D call uncertain. Germline lookup yields CDR1 KGHSH and CDR2 LQKENI. V shed 6 bases and J shed 8 bases, with 16 bases lying between them. CDR3 length equals 14 residues. The CDR3 region is CASSQEPKTEKLFF. CDR3 nucleotides: TGTGCCAGCTCCCAGGAACCTAAGACCGAAAAACTGTTTTTT. The variable domain in full, completed from reference TRBV18 and TRBJ1-4, reads NAGVMQNPRHLVRRRGQEARLRCSPMKGHSHVYWYRQLPEEGLKFMVYLQKENIIDESGMPKERFSAEFPKEGPSILRIQQVVRGDSAAYFCASSQEPKTEKLFFGSGTQLSVL.

Regarding this clone: The same CDR3 can be traced to other DNA sequences in this sample. The chain couples TRBV6-5 to TRBJ1-1, with 8 bases aligning to TRBD1. Germline assignment: CDR1 MNHEY and CDR2 SVGAGI. V shed 6 bases, J shed 1 base, and the junction held 4 bases outside the gene matches. The CDR3 runs to 14 residues. CDR3 coding DNA: TGTGCCAGCAGACCCGGACAGGGGAACACTGAAGCTTTCTTT. Translation: CASRPGQGNTEAFF.